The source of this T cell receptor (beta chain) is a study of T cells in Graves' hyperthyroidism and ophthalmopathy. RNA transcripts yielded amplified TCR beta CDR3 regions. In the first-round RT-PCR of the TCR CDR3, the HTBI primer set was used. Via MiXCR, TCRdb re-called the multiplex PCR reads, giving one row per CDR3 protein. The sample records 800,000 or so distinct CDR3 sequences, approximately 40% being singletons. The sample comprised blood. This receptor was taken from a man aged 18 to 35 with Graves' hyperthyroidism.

CDR3 residues: CASSPDDGNTIYF. The CDR3 bases are TGCGCCAGCAGCCCTGATGATGGAAACACCATATATTTT. The rearrangement uses TRBV5-1 and TRBJ1-3, with unresolved D. CDR3 length equals 13 residues. V dropped 4 bases and J dropped 3 bases, with 8 bases sitting between them. Per germline, CDR1 SGHRS and CDR2 YFSETQ.